These 31 T cell receptor beta chains originate from one sample sequenced in a study of graft-versus-host responses after intestinal transplantation. Assay: immunoSEQ multiplex PCR; the TCRdb copy retains only in-frame clones and omits some. The data contain 95,000 to 110,000 clones, 80% to 90% of them seen just once; the ten biggest clones take up around 0.7%. Their antigen targets remain unknown. Sequencing used unstimulated CD4+ T cells sorted from spleen or lymph node cells, obtained before transplant. These receptors originate from a human donor who was the organ donor for an intestinal transplant.

Only one count was recorded for this clone. This sequence joins TRBV5-6 and TRBJ2-1; D is unclear. The germline V gene encodes CDR1 SGHDT and CDR2 YYEEEE. Trimming removed 0 bases from V and 9 bases from J, with 7 bases in between. This CDR3 is built from 12 residues. The CDR3 DNA follows: TGTGCCAGCAGCTTGGCAATGTCTGAGCAGTTCTTC. Translation: CASSLAMSEQFF.

The chain employs TRBV4-1 and TRBJ1-2; 8 nucleotides match TRBD1. CDR1 and CDR2 (germline): MGHRA, YSYEKL. V dropped 2 bases and J dropped 6; count of bases not matched to a gene: 5. CDR3 length equals 14 residues. The CDR3 bases are TGCGCCAGCAGCCAACACGGGACAGGAGATGGCTACACCTTC. Translation: CASSQHGTGDGYTF.

The chain combines TRBV9 with TRBJ2-7, with TRBD1 as a possible D gene (6 bases). Per the germline V gene, CDR1 is SGDLS and CDR2 is YYNGEE. Trimming cost V 3 bases and J 6 bases, with 13 bases left between them. The CDR3 has 13 residues. The CDR3 DNA is TGTGCCAGCAGCGAGCGTACAGGGATCGAGCAGTACTTC. Translated, it gives CASSERTGIEQYF.

J is TRBJ2-5 and V is TRBV15; no reliable D call. Germline CDR1 and CDR2: LNHNV and YYDKDF (reference sequence). V lost 3 bases and J 2 bases, leaving 4 bases between the germline ends. This CDR3 contains 12 residues. The CDR3 loop is CATSSQQETQYF. The CDR3 bases are TGTGCCACCAGCAGCCAACAAGAGACCCAGTACTTC.

Turning to this clone: Other DNA sequences from this sample encode an identical CDR3 as well. The rearrangement joins TRBV7-9 to TRBJ1-1; D is possibly TRBD1 (5 bases). Germline CDR1 and CDR2: SEHNR and FQNEAQ (reference sequence). Trimming took off 3 bases at V and 0 bases at J, with 5 bases between the two ends. This CDR3 comprises 13 residues. Written as DNA, the CDR3 is TGTGCCAGCAGCTTGACAGTGAACACTGAAGCTTTCTTT. It codes for CASSLTVNTEAFF.

The J gene is TRBJ2-7, the V gene TRBV5-1, with unresolved D. V shed 5 bases and J shed 5 bases, with 14 bases lying between them. Germline CDR1 reads SGHRS; CDR2 reads YFSETQ. This CDR3 has 13 amino acids. CDR3 amino acids: CASSLTALNEQYF. Written as DNA, the CDR3 is TGCGCCAGCAGTCTGACGGCCCTGAACGAGCAGTACTTC.

As DNA, the CDR3 is TGTGCCACCAGCAGGGAGACTGCAACTAATGAAAAACTGTTTTTT. Protein product: CATSRETATNEKLFF. This chain uses TRBV15 with TRBJ1-4; the D is unclear. The length of the CDR3 is 15 residues. V was clipped by 3 bases and J by 0 bases, with 8 bases between them. Germline values: CDR1 LNHNV, CDR2 YYDKDF (reference sequence).

The V call is TRBV2, the J call TRBJ1-2; D gene uncertain. With 4 bases removed from V and 1 base from J, the gap between germline ends came to 10 bases. Germline V gene data show CDR1 as SNHLY and CDR2 as FYNNEI. The CDR3 runs 14 residues. The CDR3 sequence is CASSVSGYNYGYTF. The CDR3 DNA reads TGTGCCAGCAGTGTCTCGGGTTATAACTATGGCTACACCTTC.

The genes are TRBV7-8 and TRBJ2-7; 13 bases are shared with TRBD2. This CDR3 spans 14 amino acids. Germline-derived CDR1 and CDR2 are SGHVS and FQNEAQ. The trim removed 7 bases at V and 4 bases at J, leaving 4 bases unmatched. The CDR3 is CASNPGLAGYEQYF. The CDR3 bases are TGTGCCAGCAACCCGGGACTAGCGGGGTACGAGCAGTACTTC.

The rearrangement joins TRBV4-1 to TRBJ2-7, with D unresolved. This CDR3 is built from 16 residues. Per the germline V gene, CDR1 is MGHRA and CDR2 is YSYEKL. Trimming took 0 bases from V and 2 from J, leaving 14 bases between them. CDR3 sequence (DNA): TGCGCCAGCAGCCAAGATGGTCCGGTATCCACCTACGAGCAGTACTTC. Translated, it gives CASSQDGPVSTYEQYF.

This clone was counted between two and nine times. The chain recombines TRBV18 with TRBJ2-7; D remains unclear. From germline, CDR1 is KGHSH and CDR2 LQKENI. Trimming took 5 bases from V and 0 from J, leaving 2 bases between them. CDR3 length: 11 residues. This chain's CDR3 is CASSVSYEQYF. The CDR3 DNA reads TGTGCCAGCTCAGTCTCCTACGAGCAGTACTTC. Combining the CDR3 with reference TRBV18 and TRBJ2-7 gives the whole variable domain NAGVMQNPRHLVRRRGQEARLRCSPMKGHSHVYWYRQLPEEGLKFMVYLQKENIIDESGMPKERFSAEFPKEGPSILRIQQVVRGDSAAYFCASSVSYEQYFGPGTRLTVT.

This chain connects TRBV5-5 to TRBJ1-5, with unresolved D. Trimming pared 2 bases from V and 7 bases from J, leaving 10 bases between. The germline V gene encodes CDR1 SGHKS and CDR2 YYEKEE (reference sequence). The CDR3 runs 13 residues. The CDR3 loop reads CASSFNPGQPQHF. The CDR3 bases are TGTGCCAGCAGCTTTAACCCTGGGCAGCCCCAGCATTTT.

This chain links TRBV19 with TRBJ2-7; D possibly matches TRBD1 or TRBD2 (5 bases each). Germline V gives CDR1 LNHDA, CDR2 SQIVND (reference sequence). Trimming removed 6 bases at V and 3 bases at J, with 9 bases between. The CDR3 length is 12 residues. CDR3 sequence: CASSRDGYEQYF. The CDR3 DNA is TGTGCCAGTAGCCGGGACGGCTACGAGCAGTACTTC.

The rearrangement links TRBV2 to TRBJ2-3; 10 positions match TRBD2. The CDR3 has 16 residues. Germline CDR1 and CDR2: SNHLY and FYNNEI. The V gene end was trimmed by 9 bases and the J gene end by 0 bases; junction bases not matched to a gene: 9. CDR3 region: CASGASGGASTDTQYF. The CDR3 bases are TGTGCCAGTGGAGCTAGCGGGGGAGCTAGCACAGATACGCAGTATTTT.

The chain uses TRBV11-2 and TRBJ1-6; D is possibly TRBD1 (6 bases). V gave up 2 bases and J gave up 10 bases, with 15 bases separating them. This CDR3 is 15 amino acids long. Germline-derived CDR1 and CDR2 are SGHAT and FQNNGV. The CDR3 coding sequence is TGTGCCAGCAGCTTACTCGGGGGCCCCGACTCACCCCTCCACTTT. Its protein product is CASSLLGGPDSPLHF.

The rearrangement uses TRBV14 and TRBJ1-1; 8 positions match TRBD1. The CDR3 extends over 13 amino acids. V shed 4 bases, J shed 8 bases, and the junction held 6 bases outside the gene matches. Germline CDR1 and CDR2: SGHDN and FVKESK. The DNA of the CDR3 is TGTGCCAGCAGCCGAGCAGGGGGCCACGAAGCTTTCTTT. This encodes CASSRAGGHEAFF. The full variable domain, in which reference TRBV14 and TRBJ1-1 provide the parts outside the CDR3, is EAGVTQFPSHSVIEKGQTVTLRCDPISGHDNLYWYRRVMGKEIKFLLHFVKESKQDESGMPNNRFLAERTGGTYSTLKVQPAELEDSGVYFCASSRAGGHEAFFGQGTRLTVV.

This clone was counted once. The genes are TRBV7-2 and TRBJ2-1; D might be TRBD1 (6 bases). V lost 5 bases to trimming and J lost 3 bases, with 17 bases between them. The CDR3 is 16 amino acids. Germline V gene sequence: CDR1 SGHTA, CDR2 FQGNSA. This CDR3 reads CASSVGPGHRYNEQFF. DNA of the CDR3: TGTGCCAGCAGCGTAGGACCGGGACACCGCTACAATGAGCAGTTCTTC. Full variable domain (outside the CDR3, taken from reference TRBV7-2 and TRBJ2-1): GAGVSQSPSNKVTEKGKDVELRCDPISGHTALYWYRQSLGQGLEFLIYFQGNSAPDKSGLPSDRFSAERTGGSVSTLTIQRTQQEDSAVYLCASSVGPGHRYNEQFFGPGTRLTVL.

V and J are TRBV12-5 and TRBJ1-5; TRBD1 agrees at 9 bases. V was clipped by 7 bases and J by 6 bases; unmatched bases: 10. There are 15 residues in the CDR3. Per germline, CDR1 LGHNT and CDR2 FRNRAP. CDR3 sequence (DNA): TGTGCTAGTGCTGCCGGACAGGGGTTGTTTCAGCCCCAGCATTTT. Translated, it gives CASAAGQGLFQPQHF.

The chain carries TRBV19 and TRBJ2-2, with a possible D match to TRBD1 (5 bases). This CDR3 region has 16 residues. Germline CDR1 reads LNHDA; CDR2 reads SQIVND (reference sequence). The DNA of the CDR3 is TGTGCGACACGGGTTGCTCAGACAGTCAACACCGGGGAGCTGTTTTTT. Translation gives CATRVAQTVNTGELFF.

This CDR3 is CASSPLRVTDTQYF. CDR3 coding DNA: TGTGCCAGCAGCCCGCTCCGGGTCACAGATACGCAGTATTTT. The V call is TRBV11-3, the J call TRBJ2-3; D unresolved. V was shortened by 5 bases and J by 2 bases, with 11 bases between the two germline ends. Per the germline V gene, CDR1 is SGHNT and CDR2 is YENEEA. This CDR3 spans 14 amino acids.

This clone occurred once. The rearrangement uses TRBV6-6 and TRBJ1-1; no firm D call. V was pared by 2 bases and J by 1 base, with 11 bases between. CDR3 length: 15 residues. The V gene's germline CDR1 is MNHNY and CDR2 SVGAGI (reference sequence). CDR3 nucleotides: TGTGCCAGCAGTTACATGTCACCCGCGAACACTGAAGCTTTCTTT. This codes for CASSYMSPANTEAFF.

As regards this clone: The junction differs from germline at one of its ends, possibly a read error. The V gene is TRBV11-3, the J gene TRBJ2-7; tentatively, D is TRBD2 (6 bases). This CDR3 has 12 residues. Germline CDR1 reads SGHNT; CDR2 reads YENEEA. The CDR3 nucleotides read TGTGCCAGCAGCTTAGATTTCCGGGACTTTCACTTC. Amino acid sequence: CASSLDFRDFHF.

This clone was observed a handful of times. The chain recombines TRBV7-2 with TRBJ1-2; 9 bases align to TRBD1. CDR1 is SGHTA, CDR2 FQGNSA, per germline. Losses at the gene ends were 5 bases for V and 8 bases for J; bases not matched to a gene: 12. This CDR3 comprises 15 residues. CDR3 nucleotides: TGTGCCAGCAGCCGCGGGGGGGACAGGGTGGACGGCTACACCTTC. Protein sequence: CASSRGGDRVDGYTF.

The chain recombines TRBV7-2 with TRBJ2-3; 9 nucleotides align to TRBD2. Germline CDR1 reads SGHTA; CDR2 reads FQGNSA. Losses at the gene ends were 3 bases for V and 1 base for J; bases not matched to a gene: 2. The CDR3 totals 15 residues. For the CDR3, the DNA is TGTGCCAGCAGCTTTTCTAGCGGGGGCACAGATACGCAGTATTTT. It yields the protein CASSFSSGGTDTQYF. The variable domain in full, completed from reference TRBV7-2 and TRBJ2-3, reads GAGVSQSPSNKVTEKGKDVELRCDPISGHTALYWYRQSLGQGLEFLIYFQGNSAPDKSGLPSDRFSAERTGGSVSTLTIQRTQQEDSAVYLCASSFSSGGTDTQYFGPGTRLTVL.

This sequence joins TRBV27 and TRBJ2-2; 13 bases align to TRBD2. Germline V gene lookup returns CDR1 MNHEY and CDR2 SMNVEV (reference sequence). Trimming at V came to 5 bases and at J to 1 base, leaving 13 bases not matched to a gene. This CDR3 comprises 20 residues. The CDR3 DNA follows: TGTGCCAGCAGTCGGAGGACTAGCGGGGGCGTAAGTTGGAACACCGGGGAGCTGTTTTTT. This encodes CASSRRTSGGVSWNTGELFF.

The CDR3 here is CASSGQGPETQYF. CDR3 DNA sequence: TGTGCCAGCAGCGGACAGGGTCCCGAGACCCAGTACTTC. V gene TRBV14 combines with J gene TRBJ2-5; 8 positions match TRBD1. This CDR3 region has 13 residues. The junction had 4 bases not matched to a gene; V was cut back by 5 bases and J by 5 bases. Germline V CDR1 and CDR2: SGHDN, FVKESK.

The chain has TRBV18 and TRBJ2-7; 7 positions match TRBD2. CDR1 and CDR2 (germline): KGHSH, LQKENI. J lost 4 bases, V lost 2 bases, and 5 bases had no gene match. The CDR3 consists of 14 residues. In DNA form, the CDR3 reads TGTGCCAGCTCACCAGCCAGCGGGGAATACGAGCAGTACTTC. Amino acids: CASSPASGEYEQYF.

This clone was observed a single time. The V gene is TRBV20-1, the J gene TRBJ2-1; no clear D gene. Germline V gene lookup returns CDR1 DFQATT and CDR2 SNEGSKA (reference sequence). This CDR3 is built from 11 residues. V was cut by 0 bases and J by 7 bases, with 4 bases left in between. Written as DNA, the CDR3 is TGCAGTGCTAGAGATACAAATGAGCAGTTCTTC. It codes for CSARDTNEQFF.

The J gene is TRBJ2-1, the V gene TRBV5-4; TRBD2 is a possible D gene (5 bases). The V gene's germline CDR1 is SGHNT and CDR2 YYREEE (reference sequence). The CDR3 runs 19 residues. V lost 4 bases to trimming and J lost 5 bases, with 28 bases between them. In DNA, the CDR3 is TGTGCCAGCAGCCCCCACCCGGCGCGGGCGATCGCCAAAAACAATGAGCAGTTCTTC. It codes for CASSPHPARAIAKNNEQFF.

The chain is built from TRBV7-9 and TRBJ2-3; perhaps TRBD1 as D (5 bases). Trimming pared 5 bases from V and 4 bases from J, leaving 16 bases between. The CDR3 runs 15 residues. The V gene's germline CDR1 is SEHNR and CDR2 FQNEAQ (reference sequence). The CDR3 is CASSLQGVRADTQYF. Written as DNA, the CDR3 is TGTGCCAGCAGCCTCCAAGGGGTACGTGCAGATACGCAGTATTTT. Drawing the rest from reference TRBV7-9 and TRBJ2-3, the complete variable domain is DTGVSQNPRHKITKRGQNVTFRCDPISEHNRLYWYRQTLGQGPEFLTYFQNEAQLEKSRLLSDRFSAERPKGSFSTLEIQRTEQGDSAMYLCASSLQGVRADTQYFGPGTRLTVL.

The chain combines TRBV4-1 with TRBJ1-2; TRBD1 aligns across 8 bases. The V segment lost 4 bases and the J segment 2 bases; nucleotides outside the gene matches: 3. The V gene's germline CDR1 is MGHRA and CDR2 YSYEKL. The CDR3 covers 14 residues. The CDR3 DNA sequence: TGCGCCAGCAGCCCTCGGGACAGGAACTATGGCTACACCTTC. It specifies CASSPRDRNYGYTF.